Below, 20 T cell receptor beta chains from the same sample are listed, as sequenced in a study of control samples from healthy donors and cancer patients. Clones were sequenced by immunoSEQ multiplex PCR, and TCRdb holds only the in-frame ones, with some missing. The sample has 150,000 or so clones, around nine tenths seen once; the top ten hold around 2.3%. The sequenced sample was blood. These receptors all stem from a man in his forties or fifties in good health.

This chain joins TRBV2 and TRBJ1-5; D not resolved. Germline assignment: CDR1 SNHLY and CDR2 FYNNEI. Trimming pared 5 bases from V and 0 bases from J, leaving 8 bases between. The CDR3 totals 14 residues. The chain's CDR3 is CASSIGYSNQPQHF. The CDR3 DNA sequence: TGTGCCAGCAGTATAGGTTATAGCAATCAGCCCCAGCATTTT.

The chain employs TRBV10-3 and TRBJ1-5; unclear D gene. V lost 6 bases and J lost 6, with 12 bases in between. The CDR3 covers 13 residues. The germline gives CDR1 ENHRY, CDR2 SYGVKD. CDR3 sequence reads: CAIRPEEGQPQHF. The CDR3 DNA sequence: TGTGCCATCAGACCAGAAGAAGGTCAGCCCCAGCATTTT.

The chain combines TRBV24-1 with TRBJ1-2; the D gene is possibly TRBD1 (5 bases). The V gene's germline CDR1 is KGHDR and CDR2 SFDVKD. The ends were cut back, 7 bases at V and 4 bases at J, with 9 bases in the middle. CDR3 length: 12 residues. CDR3: CATSRVGYGYTF. DNA of the CDR3: TGTGCCACCAGCAGGGTTGGCTATGGCTACACCTTC.

J is TRBJ1-1 and V is TRBV2; no clear D gene. CDR3 length: 13 residues. With 6 bases removed from V and 0 bases from J, the gap between germline ends came to 8 bases. CDR1 is SNHLY, CDR2 FYNNEI, per germline. CDR3 bases: TGTGCCAGCAGGACATTCATGAACACTGAAGCTTTCTTT. This sequence encodes CASRTFMNTEAFF.

The chain uses TRBV5-1 and TRBJ2-3; 13 positions match TRBD2. Trimming removed 4 bases from V and 2 bases from J; junction bases left unmatched: 4. This CDR3 is 16 amino acids long. Germline CDR1 SGHRS, CDR2 YFSETQ. The CDR3 loop is CASSRTSGGLTDTQYF. The CDR3 DNA reads as TGCGCCAGCAGCCGGACTAGCGGGGGCCTCACAGATACGCAGTATTTT.

The chain uses TRBV11-2 and TRBJ2-3, with TRBD2 identical over 10 bases. Trimming removed 0 bases from V and 1 base from J; junction bases left unmatched: 13. This CDR3 has 20 amino acids. The V gene's germline CDR1 is SGHAT and CDR2 FQNNGV. The CDR3 DNA follows: TGTGCCAGCAGCTTAGAAAACCCCCTCCCAACTAGCGGGGGCACAGATACGCAGTATTTT. Protein product: CASSLENPLPTSGGTDTQYF.

The genes are TRBV2 and TRBJ2-1; 7 nucleotides agree with TRBD2. Germline CDR1 SNHLY, CDR2 FYNNEI. The CDR3 is 15 residues long. Trimming removed 2 bases from V and 4 bases from J; junction bases left unmatched: 5. The CDR3 is CASSELSGVYNEQFF. As DNA, the CDR3 is TGTGCCAGCAGTGAACTAAGCGGGGTATACAATGAGCAGTTCTTC.

On this clone: The junction does not match germline at one end; this may be a read error. The gene calls are TRBV5-8 and TRBJ2-7; tentatively, D is TRBD1 (6 bases). Looked up from germline, CDR1 is SGHTS and CDR2 is YDEGEE. This CDR3 has 15 residues. The CDR3 nucleotides read TGTGCCAGCAGCCGTCCCGGGGACAATGAACCTCTACGGGACTTC. It codes for CASSRPGDNEPLRDF.

The chain combines TRBV12-5 with TRBJ2-2, with D perhaps being TRBD1 or TRBD2 (5 bases each). V dropped 4 bases and J dropped 7 bases, with 7 bases sitting between them. The CDR3 is 12 amino acids. Germline CDR1 is LGHNT and CDR2 is FRNRAP. CDR3 residues: CASGWGNGELFF. The CDR3 region has the DNA TGTGCTAGTGGTTGGGGGAACGGGGAGCTGTTTTTT.

This rearrangement joins TRBV27 to TRBJ2-7, with unresolved D. Per germline, CDR1 MNHEY and CDR2 SMNVEV (reference sequence). The ends were cut back, 5 bases at V and 0 bases at J, with 8 bases in the middle. This CDR3 spans 13 amino acids. The CDR3 DNA reads as TGTGCCAGCAGTCCCTTGGACTCCTACGAGCAGTACTTC. Its translation: CASSPLDSYEQYF.

This rearrangement joins TRBV5-1 to TRBJ1-2; tentatively, D is TRBD1 (5 bases). With 4 bases removed from V and 2 bases from J, the gap between germline ends came to 12 bases. The length of the CDR3 is 14 residues. Germline V gene data show CDR1 as SGHRS and CDR2 as YFSETQ. The CDR3, as DNA: TGCGCCAGCAGCCGCCTGGGACCGAACTATGGCTACACCTTC. Translated, it gives CASSRLGPNYGYTF.

This clone was counted between two and nine times. The chain couples TRBV7-8 to TRBJ1-2; the D gene is possibly TRBD1 (5 bases). V lost 2 bases and J 7 bases, leaving 17 bases between the germline ends. The CDR3 sequence is 15 residues long. Germline V gene lookup returns CDR1 SGHVS and CDR2 FQNEAQ. The CDR3 reads CASSLRREGPIGYTF. The CDR3 coding sequence is TGTGCCAGCAGCTTACGCAGGGAAGGTCCTATTGGCTACACCTTC.

The J gene is TRBJ2-2, the V gene TRBV5-1; 10 bases are a match to TRBD1. The V gene end was trimmed by 4 bases and the J gene end by 6 bases; junction bases not matched to a gene: 12. Germline loops: CDR1 SGHRS, CDR2 YFSETQ. This CDR3 is 17 amino acids long. The CDR3 is CASSPLGQGGGAGELFF. CDR3 nucleotides: TGCGCCAGCAGCCCGCTTGGACAGGGGGGAGGAGCCGGGGAGCTGTTTTTT. The full variable domain, completed using reference TRBV5-1 and TRBJ2-2, is KAGVTQTPRYLIKTRGQQVTLSCSPISGHRSVSWYQQTPGQGLQFLFEYFSETQRNKGNFPGRFSGRQFSNSRSEMNVSTLELGDSALYLCASSPLGQGGGAGELFFGEGSRLTVL.

The V call is TRBV19, the J call TRBJ1-6; D possibly corresponds to TRBD1 (6 bases). V shed 5 bases and J shed 6 bases, with 11 bases lying between them. CDR3 length: 14 amino acids. Germline V gene sequence: CDR1 LNHDA, CDR2 SQIVND (reference sequence). CDR3 amino acids: CASSPGQANSPLHF. DNA for the CDR3: TGTGCCAGTAGTCCGGGACAAGCTAATTCACCCCTCCACTTT.

The chain uses TRBV6-6 and TRBJ2-7; 9 bases align to TRBD1. The CDR3 is 16 residues long. The J segment lost 1 base and the V segment lost 5 bases, leaving 9 bases of the junction unmatched. The germline CDR1 and CDR2 sequences are MNHNY and SVGAGI (reference sequence). CDR3 sequence: CASSAPGTGFSYEQYF. DNA for the CDR3: TGTGCCAGCAGTGCCCCCGGGACAGGGTTTTCCTACGAGCAGTACTTC.

This clone was observed once. The chain has TRBV28 and TRBJ1-2; D ambiguous. From germline, CDR1 is MDHEN and CDR2 SYDVKM. Between the trimmed V and J ends, which lost 3 bases and 4 bases, there was a span of 6 bases. The CDR3 is made up of 12 amino acids. For the CDR3, the DNA is TGTGCCAGCAGTTTGTGGGCCTATGGCTACACCTTC. It is translated as CASSLWAYGYTF.

The V and J genes are TRBV29-1 and TRBJ1-1; weak D call: TRBD1 (5 bases). Germline V lookup: CDR1 SQVTM, CDR2 ANQGSEA. The CDR3 contains 13 residues. The V gene lost 5 bases and the J gene lost 1 base, with 11 bases spanning the gap. This CDR3 is CSVFSQGNTEAFF. CDR3 nucleotide sequence: TGCAGCGTTTTTTCCCAGGGGAACACTGAAGCTTTCTTT. The entire variable domain, with the rest obtained from reference TRBV29-1 and TRBJ1-1, is as follows: SAVISQKPSRDICQRGTSLTIQCQVDSQVTMMFWYRQQPGQSLTLIATANQGSEATYESGFVIDKFPISRPNLTFSTLTVSNMSPEDSSIYLCSVFSQGNTEAFFGQGTRLTVV.

The chain combines TRBV10-1 with TRBJ2-3, with D perhaps matching TRBD2 (6 bases). Germline CDR1 WNHNN, CDR2 SYGVQD (reference sequence). V gave up 2 bases and J gave up 2 bases, with 11 bases separating them. The CDR3 length is 15 residues. Here the CDR3 DNA reads TGCGCCAGCAGTGAGCTAGCGAGACCCACAGATACGCAGTATTTT. Translation: CASSELARPTDTQYF.

V is TRBV5-1 and J is TRBJ2-3; D may be TRBD1 (6 bases). Germline V gene data show CDR1 as SGHRS and CDR2 as YFSETQ. Deletions cut 5 bases from V and 1 base from J, with 11 bases between. This CDR3 is 14 amino acids long. CDR3 in amino acids: CASRTRGGTDTQYF. CDR3 nucleotides: TGCGCCAGCAGAACCAGGGGTGGCACAGATACGCAGTATTTT.

The chain employs TRBV6-5 and TRBJ1-5, with D uncertain. The CDR3 is 16 residues long. The V end was cut by 0 bases, the J end by 2 bases, with 11 bases between. Looked up from germline, CDR1 is MNHEY and CDR2 is SVGAGI. The CDR3 sequence: CASSYSFTGGNQPQHF. The CDR3 DNA follows: TGTGCCAGCAGTTACTCGTTCACCGGGGGCAATCAGCCCCAGCATTTT.